The TCR beta chain described here comes from a study of T cell responses to AZD1222 COVID-19 vaccine. Study-wide results and caveats: Donors were largely white British and mainly female; clonal diversity was possibly underestimated. Unmutated variant regions reportedly attract nearly half of all spike-specific TCRs.

Regarding this clone: Its antigen is still unknown. This sample includes further DNA sequences coding for the same CDR3.

Some clones are missing from TCRdb's copy, which holds only in-frame ones; the method was immunoSEQ multiplex PCR. Found here are roughly 170,000 clones, 80% to 90% of them singletons; the top ten hold approximately 0.5%. This CDR3 contains 14 residues. Unmatched junction bases numbered 4, after V lost 4 bases and J lost 4 bases. Germline CDR1 and CDR2: SNHLY and FYNNEI. The source is an adult in good health. The chain employs TRBV2 and TRBJ1-5; 7 bases fit TRBD1. The sample in question was peripheral blood, obtained on day 0 of AZD1222 vaccination. CDR3 bases: TGTGCCAGCAGTGGACAGGGTGGGAATCAGCCCCAGCATTTT. Encoded protein: CASSGQGGNQPQHF.